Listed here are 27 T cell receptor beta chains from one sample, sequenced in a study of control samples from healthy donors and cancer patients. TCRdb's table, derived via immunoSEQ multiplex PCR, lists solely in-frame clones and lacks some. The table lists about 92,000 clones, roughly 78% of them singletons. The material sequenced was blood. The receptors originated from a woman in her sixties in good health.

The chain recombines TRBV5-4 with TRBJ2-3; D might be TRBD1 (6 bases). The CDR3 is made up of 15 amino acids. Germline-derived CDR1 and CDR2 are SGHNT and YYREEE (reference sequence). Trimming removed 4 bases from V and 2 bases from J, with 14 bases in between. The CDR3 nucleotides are TGTGCCAGCAGCGTGGACAGATCACACACAGATACGCAGTATTTT. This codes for CASSVDRSHTDTQYF.

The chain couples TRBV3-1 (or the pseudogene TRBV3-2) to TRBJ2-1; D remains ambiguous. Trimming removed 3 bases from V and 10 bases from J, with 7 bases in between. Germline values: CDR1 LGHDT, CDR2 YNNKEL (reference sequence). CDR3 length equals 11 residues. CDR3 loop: CASSQGLEQFF. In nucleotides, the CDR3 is TGTGCCAGCAGCCAGGGTCTAGAGCAGTTCTTC.

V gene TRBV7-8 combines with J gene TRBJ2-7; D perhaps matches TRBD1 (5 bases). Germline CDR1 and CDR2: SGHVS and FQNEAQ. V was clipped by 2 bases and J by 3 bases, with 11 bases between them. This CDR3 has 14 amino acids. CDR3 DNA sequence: TGTGCCAGCAGCTTACTACAGGTGAACTACGAGCAGTACTTC. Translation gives CASSLLQVNYEQYF.

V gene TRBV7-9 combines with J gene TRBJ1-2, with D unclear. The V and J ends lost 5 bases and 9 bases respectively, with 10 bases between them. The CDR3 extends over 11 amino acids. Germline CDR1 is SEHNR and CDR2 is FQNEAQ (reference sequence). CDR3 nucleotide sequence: TGTGCCAGCAGCGCCTTAGTCAGCTACACCTTC. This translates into CASSALVSYTF.

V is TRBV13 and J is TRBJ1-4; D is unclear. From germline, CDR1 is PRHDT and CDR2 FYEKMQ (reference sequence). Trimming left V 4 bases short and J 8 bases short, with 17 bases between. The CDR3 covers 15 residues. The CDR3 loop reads CASSSFLAFGEKLFF. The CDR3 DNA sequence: TGTGCCAGCAGCTCCTTCTTGGCTTTCGGGGAAAAACTGTTTTTT.

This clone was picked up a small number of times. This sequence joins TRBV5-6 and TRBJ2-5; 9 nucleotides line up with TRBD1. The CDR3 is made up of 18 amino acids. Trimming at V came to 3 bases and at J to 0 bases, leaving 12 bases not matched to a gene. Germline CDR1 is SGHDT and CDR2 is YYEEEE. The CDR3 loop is CASSSGTGLRGYQETQYF. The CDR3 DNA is TGTGCCAGCAGCTCCGGGACAGGGTTGAGGGGGTACCAAGAGACCCAGTACTTC.

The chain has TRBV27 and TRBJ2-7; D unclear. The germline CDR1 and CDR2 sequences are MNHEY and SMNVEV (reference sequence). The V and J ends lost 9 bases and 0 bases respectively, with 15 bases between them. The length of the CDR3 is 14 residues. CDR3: CASSNRVSSYEQYF. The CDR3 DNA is TGTGCCAGTTCAAATCGGGTAAGCTCCTACGAGCAGTACTTC.

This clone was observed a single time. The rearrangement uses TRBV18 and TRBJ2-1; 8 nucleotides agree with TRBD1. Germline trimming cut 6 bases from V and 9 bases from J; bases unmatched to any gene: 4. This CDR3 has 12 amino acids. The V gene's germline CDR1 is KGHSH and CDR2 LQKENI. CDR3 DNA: TGTGCCAGCTCGCCGGACAGGGTTGAGCAGTTCTTC. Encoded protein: CASSPDRVEQFF. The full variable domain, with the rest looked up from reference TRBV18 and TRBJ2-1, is NAGVMQNPRHLVRRRGQEARLRCSPMKGHSHVYWYRQLPEEGLKFMVYLQKENIIDESGMPKERFSAEFPKEGPSILRIQQVVRGDSAAYFCASSPDRVEQFFGPGTRLTVL.

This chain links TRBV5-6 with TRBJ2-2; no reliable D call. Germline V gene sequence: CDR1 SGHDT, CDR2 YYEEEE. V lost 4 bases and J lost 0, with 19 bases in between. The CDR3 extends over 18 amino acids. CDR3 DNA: TGTGCCAGCAGCAGACGAATCGGCGTAGTCTCGAACACCGGGGAGCTGTTTTTT. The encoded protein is CASSRRIGVVSNTGELFF.

CDR3 sequence: CASSRDYQETQYF. The DNA for the CDR3 is TGCGCCAGCAGTAGGGACTACCAAGAGACCCAGTACTTC. The J gene is TRBJ2-5, the V gene TRBV10-1; D may be TRBD2 (6 bases). Between the trimmed V and J ends, which lost 5 bases and 0 bases, there was a span of 7 bases. The CDR3 contains 13 residues. Germline V gene sequence: CDR1 WNHNN, CDR2 SYGVQD (reference sequence).

The CDR3 sequence: CASSPRGGRASTGELFF. The CDR3 DNA reads TGTGCCAGCAGCCCGAGGGGCGGGAGGGCCAGCACCGGGGAGCTGTTTTTT. The chain has TRBV11-2 and TRBJ2-2; 9 positions agree with TRBD2. The J segment lost 4 bases and the V segment lost 5 bases, leaving 11 bases of the junction unmatched. Germline CDR1 SGHAT, CDR2 FQNNGV. This CDR3 is built from 17 residues. The whole variable domain, remainder taken from reference TRBV11-2 and TRBJ2-2, is EAGVAQSPRYKIIEKRQSVAFWCNPISGHATLYWYQQILGQGPKLLIQFQNNGVVDDSQLPKDRFSAERLKGVDSTLKIQPAKLEDSAVYLCASSPRGGRASTGELFFGEGSRLTVL.

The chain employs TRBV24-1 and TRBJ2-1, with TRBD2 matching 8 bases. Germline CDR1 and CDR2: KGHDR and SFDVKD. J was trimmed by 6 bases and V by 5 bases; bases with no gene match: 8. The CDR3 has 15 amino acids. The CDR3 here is CATSGDGRASNEQFF. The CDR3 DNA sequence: TGTGCCACCAGTGGCGACGGGAGGGCCAGCAATGAGCAGTTCTTC.

The DNA for the CDR3 is TGTGCCAGCAGGACCGGCGCTGAAGCTTTCTTT. This encodes CASRTGAEAFF. The V call is TRBV2, the J call TRBJ1-1; D not resolved. Germline-derived CDR1 and CDR2 are SNHLY and FYNNEI. V was shortened by 6 bases and J by 6 bases, with 8 bases between the two germline ends. The length of the CDR3 is 11 residues.

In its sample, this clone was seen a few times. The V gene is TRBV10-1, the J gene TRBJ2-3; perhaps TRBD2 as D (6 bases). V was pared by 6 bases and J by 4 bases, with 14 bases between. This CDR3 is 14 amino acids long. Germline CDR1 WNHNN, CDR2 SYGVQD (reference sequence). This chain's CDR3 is CASRDGGAADTQYF. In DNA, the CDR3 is TGCGCCAGCAGAGACGGGGGAGCCGCAGATACGCAGTATTTT.

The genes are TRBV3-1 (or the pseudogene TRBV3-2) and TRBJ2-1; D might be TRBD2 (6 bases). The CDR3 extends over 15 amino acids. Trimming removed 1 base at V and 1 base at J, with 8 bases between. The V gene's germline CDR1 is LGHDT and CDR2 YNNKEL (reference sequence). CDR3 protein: CASSQGRGSYNEQFF. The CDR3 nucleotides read TGTGCCAGCAGCCAAGGGCGGGGTTCCTACAATGAGCAGTTCTTC.

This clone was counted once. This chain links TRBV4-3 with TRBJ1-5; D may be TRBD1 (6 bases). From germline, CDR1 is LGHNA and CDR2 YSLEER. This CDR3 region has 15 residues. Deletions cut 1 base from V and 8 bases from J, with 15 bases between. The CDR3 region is CASSQVAGASEPQHF. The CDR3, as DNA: TGCGCCAGCAGCCAAGTAGCAGGGGCGAGTGAGCCCCAGCATTTT.

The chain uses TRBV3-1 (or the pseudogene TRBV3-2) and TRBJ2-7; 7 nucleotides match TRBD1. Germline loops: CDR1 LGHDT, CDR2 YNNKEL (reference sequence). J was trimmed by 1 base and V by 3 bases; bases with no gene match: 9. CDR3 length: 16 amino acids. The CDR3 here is CASSHRKGQLSYEQYF. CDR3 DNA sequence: TGTGCCAGCAGCCATAGAAAGGGACAGCTGTCCTACGAGCAGTACTTC.

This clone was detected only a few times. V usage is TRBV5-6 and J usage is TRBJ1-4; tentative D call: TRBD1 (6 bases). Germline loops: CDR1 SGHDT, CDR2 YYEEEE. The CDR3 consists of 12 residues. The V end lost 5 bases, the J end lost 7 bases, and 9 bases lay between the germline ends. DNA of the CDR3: TGTGCCAGCAGACGGGACACTGAAAAACTGTTTTTT. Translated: CASRRDTEKLFF.

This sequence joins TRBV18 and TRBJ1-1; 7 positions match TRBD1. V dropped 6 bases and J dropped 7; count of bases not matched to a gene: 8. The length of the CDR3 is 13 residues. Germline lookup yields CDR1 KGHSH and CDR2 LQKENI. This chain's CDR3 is CASSLNRDSEAFF. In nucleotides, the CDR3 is TGTGCCAGCTCCCTCAACCGGGACAGTGAAGCTTTCTTT. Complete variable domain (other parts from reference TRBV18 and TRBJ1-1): NAGVMQNPRHLVRRRGQEARLRCSPMKGHSHVYWYRQLPEEGLKFMVYLQKENIIDESGMPKERFSAEFPKEGPSILRIQQVVRGDSAAYFCASSLNRDSEAFFGQGTRLTVV.

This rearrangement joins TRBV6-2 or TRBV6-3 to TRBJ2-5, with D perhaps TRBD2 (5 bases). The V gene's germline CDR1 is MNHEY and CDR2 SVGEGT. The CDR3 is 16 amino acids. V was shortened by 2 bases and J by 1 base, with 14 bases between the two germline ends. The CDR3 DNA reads TGTGCCAGCAGTTACCCCACGGTGAGCGGCCAAGAGACCCAGTACTTC. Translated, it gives CASSYPTVSGQETQYF.

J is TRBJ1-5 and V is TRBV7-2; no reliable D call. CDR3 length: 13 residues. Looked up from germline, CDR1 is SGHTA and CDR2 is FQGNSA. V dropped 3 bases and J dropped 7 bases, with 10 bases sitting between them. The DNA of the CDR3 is TGTGCCAGCAGCTTGGTCCGGGAGCAGCCCCAGCATTTT. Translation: CASSLVREQPQHF.

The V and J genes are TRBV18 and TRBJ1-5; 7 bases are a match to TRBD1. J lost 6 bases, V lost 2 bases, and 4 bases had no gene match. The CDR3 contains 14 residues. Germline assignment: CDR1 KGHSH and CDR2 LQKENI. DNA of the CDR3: TGTGCCAGCTCACCAAACACAGGGGTTCAGCCCCAGCATTTT. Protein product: CASSPNTGVQPQHF.

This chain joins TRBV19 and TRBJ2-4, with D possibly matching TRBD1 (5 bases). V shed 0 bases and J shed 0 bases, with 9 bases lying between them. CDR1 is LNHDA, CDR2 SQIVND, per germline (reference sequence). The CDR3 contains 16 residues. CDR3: CASSIDAGLAKNIQYF. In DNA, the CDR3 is TGTGCCAGTAGTATAGATGCAGGGTTAGCCAAAAACATTCAGTACTTC.

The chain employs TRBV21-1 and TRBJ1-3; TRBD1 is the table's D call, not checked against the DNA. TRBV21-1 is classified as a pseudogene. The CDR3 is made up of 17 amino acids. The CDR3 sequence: CASSRGLQGGPGNTIYF. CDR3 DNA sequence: TGTGCCAGCAGCAGGGGCCTACAGGGCGGGCCTGGAAACACCATATATTTT.

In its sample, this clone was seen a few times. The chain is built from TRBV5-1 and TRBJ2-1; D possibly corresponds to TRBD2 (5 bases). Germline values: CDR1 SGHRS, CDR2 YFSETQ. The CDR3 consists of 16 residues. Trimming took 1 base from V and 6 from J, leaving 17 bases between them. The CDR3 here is CASSLTTSGSGNEQFF. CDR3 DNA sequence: TGCGCCAGCAGCTTGACTACGTCGGGATCCGGCAATGAGCAGTTCTTC.

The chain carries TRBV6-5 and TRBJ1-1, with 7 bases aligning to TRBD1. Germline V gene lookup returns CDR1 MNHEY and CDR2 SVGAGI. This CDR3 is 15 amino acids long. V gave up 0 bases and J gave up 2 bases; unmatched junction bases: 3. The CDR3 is CASSYSRDSNTEAFF. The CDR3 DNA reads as TGTGCCAGCAGTTACTCACGGGACAGTAACACTGAAGCTTTCTTT.

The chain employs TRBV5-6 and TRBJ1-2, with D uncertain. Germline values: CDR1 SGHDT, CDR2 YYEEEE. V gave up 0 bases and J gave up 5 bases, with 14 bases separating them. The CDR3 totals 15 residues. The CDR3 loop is CASSLELQVEYGYTF. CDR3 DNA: TGTGCCAGCAGCTTGGAGCTGCAGGTAGAATATGGCTACACCTTC. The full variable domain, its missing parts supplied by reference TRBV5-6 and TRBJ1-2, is DAGVTQSPTHLIKTRGQQVTLRCSPKSGHDTVSWYQQALGQGPQFIFQYYEEEERQRGNFPDRFSGHQFPNYSSELNVNALLLGDSALYLCASSLELQVEYGYTFGSGTRLTVV.